This note documents a single T cell receptor beta chain sequence. Antigen: not known. The V end was cut by 9 bases, the J end by 2 bases, with 20 bases between. The CDR3 covers 16 residues. Germline CDR1 reads LNHDA; CDR2 reads SQIVND (reference sequence). The data stem from a study of STAT3 mutations in large granular lymphocyte leukemia. Data came from immunoSEQ multiplex PCR; TCRdb stores just in-frame clones and leaves some out. The repertoire consists of tens of thousands of clones, with roughly 93% occurring once and the leading ten covering about 6.5%. General observations from the study: Clonal expansion was inferred from other time points because no sample existed at each clone's first appearance. All newly emerging clones after therapy were STAT3 wild type. At least one immunodominant TCR beta clonotype appeared in every T-cell large granular lymphocyte leukemia patient.

The J gene is TRBJ1-5, the V gene TRBV19; perhaps TRBD1 as D (6 bases). The sample consisted of peripheral blood mononuclear cells. The receptor was isolated from a man aged 35 to 55 with T-cell large granular lymphocyte leukemia. Some clones in this sample may be carry-over from other donors' samples. The CDR3 loop is CASHGGGRGRNQPQHF. The CDR3 DNA follows: TGTGCCAGCCATGGGGGGGGCCGTGGTCGCAATCAGCCCCAGCATTTT.